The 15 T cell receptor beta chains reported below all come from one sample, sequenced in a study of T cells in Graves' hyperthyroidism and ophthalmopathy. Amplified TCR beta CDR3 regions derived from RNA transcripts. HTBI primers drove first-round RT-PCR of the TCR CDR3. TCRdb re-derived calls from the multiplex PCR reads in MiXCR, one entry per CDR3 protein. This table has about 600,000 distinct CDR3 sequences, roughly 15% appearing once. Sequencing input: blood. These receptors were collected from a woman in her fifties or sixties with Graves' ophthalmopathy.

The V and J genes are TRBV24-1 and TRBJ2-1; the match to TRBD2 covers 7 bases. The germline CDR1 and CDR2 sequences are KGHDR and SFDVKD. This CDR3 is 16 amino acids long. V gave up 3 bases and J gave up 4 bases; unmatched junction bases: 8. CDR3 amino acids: CATSDPTSALYNEQFF. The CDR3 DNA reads TGTGCCACCAGTGATCCTACTAGCGCTTTATACAATGAGCAGTTCTTC.

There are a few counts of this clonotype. In nucleotides, the CDR3 is TGTGCCAGCAGCTTGGGTCCATTTGCAGATACGCAGTATTTT. The encoded protein is CASSLGPFADTQYF. V is TRBV5-8 and J is TRBJ2-3; no definite D call. V was trimmed by 0 bases and J by 4 bases, leaving 9 bases between them. Germline V gives CDR1 SGHTS, CDR2 YDEGEE. CDR3 length equals 14 residues.

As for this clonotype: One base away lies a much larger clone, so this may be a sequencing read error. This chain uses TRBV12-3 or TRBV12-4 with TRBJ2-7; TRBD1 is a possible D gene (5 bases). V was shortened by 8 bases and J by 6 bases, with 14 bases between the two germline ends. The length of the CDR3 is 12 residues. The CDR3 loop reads CASGIRVFEQYF. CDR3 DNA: TGTGCCAGCGGTATCAGGGTCTTCGAGCAGTACTTC.

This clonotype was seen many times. CDR3: CASSLVQDDNEQFF. CDR3 nucleotide sequence: TGTGCCAGCAGCTTAGTACAGGACGACAATGAGCAGTTCTTC. V gene TRBV7-6 combines with J gene TRBJ2-1; tentatively, D is TRBD1 (5 bases). Germline assignment: CDR1 SGHVS and CDR2 FNYEAQ. This CDR3 comprises 14 residues. The V gene lost 1 base and the J gene lost 5 bases, with 9 bases spanning the gap.

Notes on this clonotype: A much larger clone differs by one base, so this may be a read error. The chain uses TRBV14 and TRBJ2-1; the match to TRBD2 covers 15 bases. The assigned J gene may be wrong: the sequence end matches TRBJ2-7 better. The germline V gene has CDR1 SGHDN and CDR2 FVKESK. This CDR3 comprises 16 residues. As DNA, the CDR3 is TGTGCCAGCAGCGCCGGGACTAGCGGGAGGTATAATGAGCAGTACTTC. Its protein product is CASSAGTSGRYNEQYF.

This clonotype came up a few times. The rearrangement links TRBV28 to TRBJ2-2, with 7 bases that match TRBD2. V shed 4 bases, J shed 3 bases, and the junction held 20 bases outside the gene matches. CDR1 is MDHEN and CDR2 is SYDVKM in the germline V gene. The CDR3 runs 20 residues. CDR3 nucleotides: TGTGCCAGCAGTTCCCGGGGTCCCATCGGACTAGATTTTTACACCGGGGAGCTGTTTTTT. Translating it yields CASSSRGPIGLDFYTGELFF.

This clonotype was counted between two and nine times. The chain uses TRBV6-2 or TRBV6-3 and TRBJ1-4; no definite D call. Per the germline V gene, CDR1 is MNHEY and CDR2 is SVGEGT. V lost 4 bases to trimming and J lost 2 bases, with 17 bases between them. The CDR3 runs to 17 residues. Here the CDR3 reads CASSSIIPTGTNEKLFF. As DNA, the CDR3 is TGTGCCAGCAGTTCTATCATCCCCACCGGTACTAATGAAAAACTGTTTTTT.

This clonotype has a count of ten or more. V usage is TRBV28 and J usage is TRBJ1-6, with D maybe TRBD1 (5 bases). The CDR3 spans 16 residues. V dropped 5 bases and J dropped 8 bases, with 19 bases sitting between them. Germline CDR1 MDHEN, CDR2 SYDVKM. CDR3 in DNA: TGTGCCAGCAGTCTTGCAGCGGGGGTGGGGTATTCACCCCTCCACTTT. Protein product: CASSLAAGVGYSPLHF.

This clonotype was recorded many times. CDR3 protein: CASSLRTGNSGNTIYF. CDR3 nucleotides: TGTGCCAGCAGTCTCCGGACAGGGAACTCTGGAAACACCATATATTTT. The rearrangement joins TRBV28 to TRBJ1-3; 8 nucleotides line up with TRBD1. The CDR3 has 16 residues. The germline CDR1 and CDR2 sequences are MDHEN and SYDVKM. V shed 5 bases, J shed 0 bases, and the junction held 6 bases outside the gene matches. The full variable domain, with the rest looked up from reference TRBV28 and TRBJ1-3, is DVKVTQSSRYLVKRTGEKVFLECVQDMDHENMFWYRQDPGLGLRLIYFSYDVKMKEKGDIPEGYSVSREKKERFSLILESASTNQTSMYLCASSLRTGNSGNTIYFGEGSWLTVV.

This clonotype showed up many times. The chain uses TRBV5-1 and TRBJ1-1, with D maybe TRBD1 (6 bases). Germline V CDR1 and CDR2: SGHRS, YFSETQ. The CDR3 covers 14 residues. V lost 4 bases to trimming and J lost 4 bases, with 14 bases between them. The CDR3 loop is CASSPPTGPTEAFF. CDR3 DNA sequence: TGCGCCAGCAGCCCCCCAACAGGGCCCACTGAAGCTTTCTTT.

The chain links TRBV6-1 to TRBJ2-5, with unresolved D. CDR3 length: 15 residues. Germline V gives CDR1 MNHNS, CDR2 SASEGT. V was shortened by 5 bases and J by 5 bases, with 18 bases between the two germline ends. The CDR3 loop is CASSQRSTLWETQYF. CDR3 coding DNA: TGTGCCAGCAGTCAGAGGTCGACACTTTGGGAGACCCAGTACTTC.

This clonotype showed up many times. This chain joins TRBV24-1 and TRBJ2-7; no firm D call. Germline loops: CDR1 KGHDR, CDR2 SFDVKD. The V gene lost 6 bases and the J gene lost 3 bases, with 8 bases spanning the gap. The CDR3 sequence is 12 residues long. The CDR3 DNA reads TGTGCCACCAGTTCGGCCGGCTACGAGCAGTACTTC. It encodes CATSSAGYEQYF.

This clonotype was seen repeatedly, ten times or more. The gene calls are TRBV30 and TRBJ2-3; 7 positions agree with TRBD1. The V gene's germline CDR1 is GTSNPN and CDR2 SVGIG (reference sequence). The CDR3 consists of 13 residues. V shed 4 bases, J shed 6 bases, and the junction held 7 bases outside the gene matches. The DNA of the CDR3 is TGTGCCTGGACAGTTAGGACAGGCGATACGCAGTATTTT. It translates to CAWTVRTGDTQYF.

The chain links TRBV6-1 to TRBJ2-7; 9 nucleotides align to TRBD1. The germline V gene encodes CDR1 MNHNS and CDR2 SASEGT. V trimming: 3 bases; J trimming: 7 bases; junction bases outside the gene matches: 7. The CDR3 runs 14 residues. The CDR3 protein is CASSESPDRGEQYF. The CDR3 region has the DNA TGTGCCAGCAGTGAGTCCCCGGACAGGGGAGAGCAGTACTTC.

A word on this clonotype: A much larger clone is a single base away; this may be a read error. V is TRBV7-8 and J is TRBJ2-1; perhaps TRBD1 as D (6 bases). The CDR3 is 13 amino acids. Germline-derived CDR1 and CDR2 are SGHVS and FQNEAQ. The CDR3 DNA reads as TGTGCCAGCAGCCGAACAGGGCACAATAAGCAGTTCTTC. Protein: CASSRTGHNKQFF.